This passage covers 21 T cell receptor beta chains from one sample sequenced in a study of T cells after posttransplantation cyclophosphamide. TCRdb's copy holds only in-frame clones and misses some; the assay was immunoSEQ multiplex PCR. This sample carries about 38,000 clones, none of them present only once. Sequences were obtained from PBMCs. Receptors originate from a middle-aged man in good health, CMV-negative, and a related stem cell transplant donor.

In this sample, this clone turned up many times. V and J are TRBV7-9 and TRBJ1-1; maybe TRBD1 (6 bases). This CDR3 has 13 residues. Germline lookup yields CDR1 SEHNR and CDR2 FQNEAQ (reference sequence). V was clipped by 7 bases and J by 2 bases, with 11 bases between them. The CDR3 loop reads CASIGGANTEAFF. CDR3 sequence (DNA): TGTGCCAGCATTGGGGGGGCAAACACTGAAGCTTTCTTT.

At least ten counts were recorded for this clone. The chain combines TRBV18 with TRBJ2-3, with 7 nucleotides matching TRBD1. This CDR3 region has 16 residues. Germline-derived CDR1 and CDR2 are KGHSH and LQKENI. J was trimmed by 0 bases and V by 3 bases; bases with no gene match: 6. CDR3 DNA: TGTGCCAGCTCACCGAGGGGGCCTGATAGCACAGATACGCAGTATTTT. It yields the protein CASSPRGPDSTDTQYF. Based on the CDR3 plus reference TRBV18 and TRBJ2-3, the full variable domain is NAGVMQNPRHLVRRRGQEARLRCSPMKGHSHVYWYRQLPEEGLKFMVYLQKENIIDESGMPKERFSAEFPKEGPSILRIQQVVRGDSAAYFCASSPRGPDSTDTQYFGPGTRLTVL.

The gene calls are TRBV9 and TRBJ1-2; 7 positions agree with TRBD1. Germline CDR1 reads SGDLS; CDR2 reads YYNGEE. This CDR3 spans 16 amino acids. Trimming took 3 bases from V and 0 from J; bases not matched to a gene: 8. CDR3 DNA sequence: TGTGCCAGCAGCGCCTCCGGGACAGCAGCTAACTATGGCTACACCTTC. Its translation: CASSASGTAANYGYTF.

This clone was counted ten times or more. V and J are TRBV7-9 and TRBJ2-3; a possible D gene is TRBD2 (5 bases). The CDR3 has 17 amino acids. The germline V gene encodes CDR1 SEHNR and CDR2 FQNEAQ (reference sequence). Trimming took 5 bases from V and 6 from J, leaving 24 bases between them. The CDR3 sequence is CASSPSDLAFGRDTQYF. The CDR3 DNA reads TGTGCCAGCAGCCCTTCCGACCTAGCTTTTGGGCGGGATACGCAGTATTTT. Together with reference TRBV7-9 and TRBJ2-3, the CDR3 gives the full variable domain: DTGVSQNPRHKITKRGQNVTFRCDPISEHNRLYWYRQTLGQGPEFLTYFQNEAQLEKSRLLSDRFSAERPKGSFSTLEIQRTEQGDSAMYLCASSPSDLAFGRDTQYFGPGTRLTVL.

The CDR3 DNA reads as TGTGCCAGCAGCACAGCACAGGGGATTCCCGGGGAGCTGTTTTTT. Amino acid sequence: CASSTAQGIPGELFF. This chain joins TRBV9 and TRBJ2-2; 7 nucleotides match TRBD1. The CDR3 length is 15 residues. The V gene end was trimmed by 4 bases and the J gene end by 6 bases; junction bases not matched to a gene: 9. Germline lookup yields CDR1 SGDLS and CDR2 YYNGEE. Variable domain in full (rest from reference TRBV9 and TRBJ2-2): DSGVTQTPKHLITATGQRVTLRCSPRSGDLSVYWYQQSLDQGLQFLIQYYNGEERAKGNILERFSAQQFPDLHSELNLSSLELGDSALYFCASSTAQGIPGELFFGEGSRLTVL.

This clone was detected many times. This CDR3 is CASSVRGLAGGPPYNEQFF. CDR3 DNA sequence: TGTGCCAGCAGCGTACGAGGACTAGCGGGGGGTCCTCCCTACAATGAGCAGTTCTTC. The chain links TRBV9 to TRBJ2-1, with 14 nucleotides matching TRBD2. CDR1 is SGDLS and CDR2 is YYNGEE in the germline V gene. Germline trimming cut 1 base from V and 2 bases from J; bases unmatched to any gene: 8. The CDR3 has 19 residues.

This clone was observed many times. The V gene is TRBV30, the J gene TRBJ2-2; 12 nucleotides align to TRBD2. This CDR3 has 14 residues. J lost 6 bases, V lost 8 bases, and 7 bases had no gene match. Germline CDR1 is GTSNPN and CDR2 is SVGIG (reference sequence). This CDR3 reads CAGLAGGDSGELFF. In DNA, the CDR3 is TGTGCCGGCCTAGCGGGAGGGGATTCCGGGGAGCTGTTTTTT.

This clone was detected many times. The DNA of the CDR3 is TGTGCCAGCAGCTTTGGGCAGGGAAGAGAAAAACTGTTTTTT. Encoded protein: CASSFGQGREKLFF. The chain joins TRBV7-8 to TRBJ1-4, with D perhaps matching TRBD1 (5 bases). From germline, CDR1 is SGHVS and CDR2 FQNEAQ. The CDR3 sequence is 14 residues long. V shed 3 bases and J shed 8 bases, with 13 bases lying between them.

By sample share, this clone is medium-sized. The rearrangement links TRBV5-1 to TRBJ1-1; 11 bases fit TRBD1. Trimming removed 0 bases from V and 6 bases from J; junction bases left unmatched: 1. The CDR3 totals 14 residues. Germline CDR1 and CDR2: SGHRS and YFSETQ. The CDR3 region has the DNA TGCGCCAGCAGCTTGGGGGACAGGGGGGCTGAAGCTTTCTTT. Translating it yields CASSLGDRGAEAFF.

At least ten counts were recorded for this clone. This rearrangement joins TRBV5-6 to TRBJ1-2; the D is unclear. Deletions cut 5 bases from V and 2 bases from J, with 16 bases between. The CDR3 totals 15 residues. CDR1 and CDR2 (germline): SGHDT, YYEEEE. The DNA of the CDR3 is TGTGCCAGCAGGATAAGAATTACTTCGAACTATGGCTACACCTTC. It translates to CASRIRITSNYGYTF.

This clone was counted at least ten times. The rearrangement links TRBV5-6 to TRBJ2-7; 14 bases are shared with TRBD2. The CDR3 covers 17 residues. From germline, CDR1 is SGHDT and CDR2 YYEEEE. Trimming cost V 4 bases and J 0 bases; bases outside gene matches: 6. This chain's CDR3 is CASSMGLAGVNSYEQYF. CDR3 sequence (DNA): TGTGCCAGCAGCATGGGACTAGCGGGAGTCAACTCCTACGAGCAGTACTTC. Using reference TRBV5-6 and TRBJ2-7 for the parts outside the CDR3, the full variable domain is DAGVTQSPTHLIKTRGQQVTLRCSPKSGHDTVSWYQQALGQGPQFIFQYYEEEERQRGNFPDRFSGHQFPNYSSELNVNALLLGDSALYLCASSMGLAGVNSYEQYFGPGTRLTVT.

This clone showed up many times. The rearrangement uses TRBV28 and TRBJ2-1; unclear D gene. The germline V gene has CDR1 MDHEN and CDR2 SYDVKM. CDR3 length equals 12 residues. V shed 4 bases and J shed 4 bases, with 5 bases lying between them. The CDR3 DNA is TGTGCCAGCAGTTGGGCGTACAATGAGCAGTTCTTC. This encodes CASSWAYNEQFF.

This clone was observed at least ten times. The gene calls are TRBV11-2 and TRBJ1-4; 7 nucleotides line up with TRBD1. J lost 5 bases, V lost 5 bases, and 2 bases had no gene match. Germline V gene lookup returns CDR1 SGHAT and CDR2 FQNNGV. The CDR3 loop spans 13 amino acids. The CDR3 is CASSVTGNEKLFF. CDR3 bases: TGTGCCAGCAGCGTGACAGGGAATGAAAAACTGTTTTTT.

This clone was found many times. The CDR3 is CASSVNSNQPQHF. As DNA, the CDR3 is TGCGCCAGCAGCGTAAATAGCAATCAGCCCCAGCATTTT. This rearrangement joins TRBV5-1 to TRBJ1-5; the D is unclear. Germline-derived CDR1 and CDR2 are SGHRS and YFSETQ. The length of the CDR3 is 13 residues. Trimming stripped 4 bases from V and 0 bases from J, with 5 bases between.

This clone was picked up many times. The chain is built from TRBV27 and TRBJ2-1, with 8 bases identical to TRBD2. CDR1 and CDR2 from the germline V gene are MNHEY and SMNVEV (reference sequence). The ends lost 3 bases at V and 0 bases at J; junction bases unmatched: 4. The CDR3 loop spans 16 amino acids. The CDR3 sequence is CASSLGGGYSYNEQFF. As DNA, the CDR3 is TGTGCCAGCAGTTTGGGCGGGGGGTACTCCTACAATGAGCAGTTCTTC.

This clone was detected ten times or more. The chain is built from TRBV4-2 and TRBJ1-4, with no clear D. This CDR3 is 16 amino acids long. The germline V gene has CDR1 LGHNA and CDR2 YNFKEQ. The V end was cut by 1 base, the J end by 1 base, with 10 bases between. The CDR3 protein is CASSQVLSGTNEKLFF. The CDR3 nucleotides are TGTGCCAGCAGCCAAGTCTTGTCCGGAACTAATGAAAAACTGTTTTTT.

This clone showed up many times. This chain connects TRBV5-1 to TRBJ2-5; possibly TRBD2 for D (7 bases). The CDR3 runs 16 residues. Per the germline V gene, CDR1 is SGHRS and CDR2 is YFSETQ. V was cut by 4 bases and J by 1 base, with 17 bases left in between. The chain's CDR3 is CASSPRAGAVQETQYF. As DNA, the CDR3 is TGCGCCAGCAGCCCAAGGGCGGGGGCGGTCCAAGAGACCCAGTACTTC.

This clone was observed a few times. V usage is TRBV5-1 and J usage is TRBJ2-7; 9 nucleotides align to TRBD1. Losses at the gene ends were 5 bases for V and 5 bases for J; bases not matched to a gene: 8. The CDR3 runs 14 residues. The germline gives CDR1 SGHRS, CDR2 YFSETQ. The CDR3 coding sequence is TGCGCCAGCAGGACAGGGGGAAACGTGAACGAGCAGTACTTC. Protein product: CASRTGGNVNEQYF. Full variable domain (remainder filled in from reference TRBV5-1 and TRBJ2-7): KAGVTQTPRYLIKTRGQQVTLSCSPISGHRSVSWYQQTPGQGLQFLFEYFSETQRNKGNFPGRFSGRQFSNSRSEMNVSTLELGDSALYLCASRTGGNVNEQYFGPGTRLTVT.

This clone was seen more than once but under ten times. This rearrangement joins TRBV19 to TRBJ2-3; D remains ambiguous. Germline-derived CDR1 and CDR2 are LNHDA and SQIVND (reference sequence). The V and J ends lost 3 bases and 7 bases respectively, with 8 bases between them. There are 12 residues in the CDR3. The CDR3 DNA reads as TGTGCCAGTAGTATGAGGCAGAATACGCAGTATTTT. Translating gives CASSMRQNTQYF.

The V and J genes are TRBV5-6 and TRBJ2-5; TRBD1 aligns across 8 bases. This CDR3 comprises 15 residues. Germline values: CDR1 SGHDT, CDR2 YYEEEE. The V gene end was trimmed by 4 bases and the J gene end by 3 bases; junction bases not matched to a gene: 8. The DNA for the CDR3 is TGTGCCAGCAGCAAAGACAGGGGTTGGAAAGAGACCCAGTACTTC. This translates into CASSKDRGWKETQYF.

There are many counts of this clone. The rearrangement joins TRBV2 to TRBJ1-2; 10 nucleotides line up with TRBD1. The length of the CDR3 is 13 residues. With 3 bases clipped from V and 6 bases from J, the junction kept 1 base outside the gene matches. Germline V CDR1 and CDR2: SNHLY, FYNNEI. The CDR3 coding sequence is TGTGCCAGCAGTGAGGACAGGGGGAATGGCTACACCTTC. Its protein is CASSEDRGNGYTF.